Below, one T cell receptor (beta chain) is given with its context. Many counts were recorded for this clonotype. No antigen is known for it. Base qualities are not provided; no much larger clone lies one nucleotide away. After removal of 3 bases from V and 2 bases from J, the junction retains 2 bases not matched to a gene. Including the terminal cysteine and phenylalanine, the CDR3 comprises 13 residues. Here the CDR3 DNA is all that survives: 39 bases in frame from base 1. The germline V gene sets CDR1 to SQVTM and CDR2 to ANQGSEA. The data are from a study of T-cell reconstitution after alpha-beta-depleted transplantation in children (dated by TCRdb to 2016 to 2018). In terms of the full investigation: Using TCR repertoire profiling, the study followed T-cell immune reconstitution in a quantitative way in children after TCRalphabeta/CD19-depleted allogeneic hematopoietic cell transplantation.

The library relied on PCR. The data were produced on an Illumina HiSeq 2500. TCR library preparation used molecular barcoding, with unique molecular identifiers applied to normalize quantification of the TCRbeta repertoire. TCRdb took the public reads, trimmed them with fastp at Q25, ran MiXCR for clone calling and kept in-frame beta chains. Rows are combined by CDR3 protein, so each entry shows the most common genes and DNA. The sample table contains hundreds of thousands of distinct CDR3 sequences; only one count was recorded for around 10% of them. Around 22% of the sample rests with the top ten. What this sample's treatment or condition label stands for: allogeneic hematopoietic cell transplantation with graft depleted of TCRalphabeta T cells and CD19 B cells. The children who served as transplant recipients had been given grafts of TCRalphabeta/CD19-depleted allogeneic hematopoietic cells. Study-wide conclusions, independent of this receptor: The high TCRbeta diversity at day 60 in some patients was ascribed to recipient T cells and intrathymic progenitors that had survived conditioning. The apparently early alphabetaT-cell count recovery about two months after transplant was reportedly dependent on only several hundred rapidly expanded clones derived from non-depleted graft cells. Over the following months the frequencies of hyperexpanded clones went down, and after one year T-cell counts and TCRbeta diversity were mostly credited to newly produced T cells.

This receptor was taken from a male patient aged 2 to 9 who had a stem cell transplant for chronic granulomatous disease, so the T cells may come from the graft donor. This chain is built from TRBV29-1 and TRBJ1-1, with TRBD1 matching 8 junction bases. The sample in question was peripheral blood, obtained 180 days after TCRalphabeta/CD19-depleted stem cell transplant. The CDR3 reads as follows: CSVEDRVNTEAFF. The sequence in DNA is TGCAGCGTTGAGGACAGGGTAAACACTGAAGCTTTCTTT.